These T cell receptor beta chains were read from a single sample in a study of T-cell reconstitution after alpha-beta-depleted transplantation in children. TCRdb fed the PCR reads into MiXCR, producing one record per CDR3 protein. The sample holds approximately 93,000 distinct CDR3 sequences, more than 7% seen once. The sample in question was PBMCs from the stem cell graft donor, obtained from the stem cell graft. Every receptor here comes from a human donor who donated a stem cell graft to a child with congenital amegakaryocytic thrombocytopenia. Each CDR3 is given with its conserved first and last residue.

V: TRBV20-1; J: TRBJ1-3; CDR3: CSAREDGTDINTIYF
V: TRBV4-3; J: TRBJ1-2; CDR3: CASSQFSGSNYGYTF
V: TRBV7-2; J: TRBJ2-1; CDR3: CASSLGTGRDEQFF
V: TRBV5-1; J: TRBJ2-3; CDR3: CASSPQRVPDTQYF
V: TRBV19; J: TRBJ2-7; CDR3: CASSMSGGWYEQYF
V: TRBV30; J: TRBJ2-1; CDR3: CAWSRGGQQFF
V: TRBV3-1; J: TRBJ1-2; CDR3: CASSLGTALSGYTF
V: TRBV12-3/TRBV12-4; J: TRBJ2-1; CDR3: CAVSRLDHYPTSSYNEQFF
V: TRBV6-5; J: TRBJ2-7; CDR3: CASTLRRGPYEQYF
V: TRBV20-1; J: TRBJ1-4; CDR3: CSASLPINEKLFF